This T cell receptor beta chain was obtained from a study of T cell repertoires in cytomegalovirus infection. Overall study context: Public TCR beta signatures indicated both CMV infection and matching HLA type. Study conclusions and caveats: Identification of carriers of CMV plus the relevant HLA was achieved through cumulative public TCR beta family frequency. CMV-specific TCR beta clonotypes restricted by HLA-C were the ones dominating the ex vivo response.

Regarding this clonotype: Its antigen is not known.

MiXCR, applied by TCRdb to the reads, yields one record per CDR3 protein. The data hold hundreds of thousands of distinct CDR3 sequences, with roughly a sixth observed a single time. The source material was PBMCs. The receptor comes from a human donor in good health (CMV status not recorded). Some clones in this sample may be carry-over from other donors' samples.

The CDR3 region is CSAHRAPRGEETQYF. CDR3 coding DNA: TGCAGTGCTCACCGGGCCCCGAGAGGTGAAGAGACCCAGTACTTC. The rearrangement uses TRBV20-1 and TRBJ2-5; D call uncertain. CDR3 length: 15 residues. CDR1 and CDR2 (germline): DFQATT, SNEGSKA (reference sequence). The V end lost 5 bases, the J end lost 3 bases, and 19 bases lay between the germline ends.